The rows below give T cell receptor beta chains drawn from one sample of a study of post-analysis software for immune sequencing data. Each CDR3 protein is one row after TCRdb ran MiXCR on the PCR reads. The sample has 350,000 to 450,000 distinct CDR3 sequences; about a third are singletons. The specimen sequenced was blood. These receptors all stem from a girl under 18 with multiple sclerosis. Both conserved end residues are part of each CDR3. A D gene is named only where the DNA matches it firmly. Rows give clone size only sometimes, using once, few, many, or a class for an expanded clone.

CDR3nt	CDR3aa	abundance	d_gene	v_gene	j_gene
TGTGCCAGCAGCCCGGGACAGTCCTGTGGCTACACCTTC	CASSPGQSCGYTF	NA	TRBD1	TRBV12-3/TRBV12-4	TRBJ1-2
TGCAGTGTCCCCACCCGAACAGATGCGCAGTATTTT	CSVPTRTDAQYF	once	NA	TRBV20-1	TRBJ2-3
TGTGCCAGCAGCTCCACCAGGGGAGGGTACGAGCAGTACTTC	CASSSTRGGYEQYF	NA	NA	TRBV5-6	TRBJ2-7
TGTGCCAGCAGCCCCGAATTGGGCTCCTTGCGGACCCAGTACTTC	CASSPELGSLRTQYF	few	NA	TRBV5-5	TRBJ2-5
TGTGCCAGCAGTTTAGGGGACCTTAGCAATCAGCCCCAGCATTTT	CASSLGDLSNQPQHF	NA	NA	TRBV12-3/TRBV12-4	TRBJ1-5
TGCAGCGCTCTGGGGACAGGGGACTACGAGCAGTACTTC	CSALGTGDYEQYF	NA	TRBD1	TRBV29-1	TRBJ2-7
TGTGCCAGCAGTTACGGGCCTAGCGGGAGGTATGAGCAGTTCTTC	CASSYGPSGRYEQFF	few	TRBD2	TRBV6-6	TRBJ2-1
TGTGCCATCCGGGGCCCGGGCTACAATGAGCAGTTCTTC	CAIRGPGYNEQFF	few	NA	TRBV6-2/TRBV6-3	TRBJ2-1
TGCGCCAGCAGCCTGGGGGACAGCCTCCTTAACTATGGCTACACCTTC	CASSLGDSLLNYGYTF	many	TRBD1	TRBV5-1	TRBJ1-2
TGTGCCAGCAGTGACCTGGTGACAGCGTCCTACAATGAGCAGTTCTTC	CASSDLVTASYNEQFF	few	NA	TRBV6-4	TRBJ2-1
TGTGCCAGCAGTTTCGGTTACGAATTGAACACCGGGGAGCTGTTTTTT	CASSFGYELNTGELFF	NA	NA	TRBV12-3/TRBV12-4	TRBJ2-2
TGCAGCGTTGTTCTAAGCAAAAGAGGAAACTATGGCTACACCTTC	CSVVLSKRGNYGYTF	NA	NA	TRBV29-1	TRBJ1-2
TGTGCCAGCAGTTCTAGACGGCCGAGCTCCTACGAGCAGTACTTC	CASSSRRPSSYEQYF	NA	NA	TRBV28	TRBJ2-7
TGTGCCTGGAGTGCAACCGGGACTAGCGGTACGCAGTATTTT	CAWSATGTSGTQYF	NA	TRBD2	TRBV30	TRBJ2-3
TGTGCCAGCAGTGAATCAGGGGATGGTGACGAGCAGTACTTC	CASSESGDGDEQYF	NA	NA	TRBV25-1	TRBJ2-7
TGTGCCAGCAGTGAAGTAGCAGGGGCTCAAGAGACCCAGTACTTC	CASSEVAGAQETQYF	few	NA	TRBV6-1	TRBJ2-5
TGTGCCAGCAGTTTGACGCGGGGGGCTTACAATGAGCAGTTCTTC	CASSLTRGAYNEQFF	NA	TRBD2	TRBV12-3/TRBV12-4	TRBJ2-1
TGTGCCAGCTCAAGGGGGGAGACAGACATGCAGTATTTT	CASSRGETDMQYF	NA	NA	TRBV12-3/TRBV12-4	TRBJ2-3
TGTGCCAGCAGTTGGGCGAGTGAAGATACGCAGTATTTT	CASSWASEDTQYF	few	NA	TRBV7-8	TRBJ2-3
TGTGCCATCAGTGAGTCGAGGGGCGAGCTGTTTTTT	CAISESRGELFF	NA	NA	TRBV10-3	TRBJ2-2
TGTGCCAGCAGCCCAGGGAAGAACACTGAAGCTTTCTTT	CASSPGKNTEAFF	many	NA	TRBV7-2	TRBJ1-1
TGTGCCAGCTCACCGCGTTGGGAGACCCAGTACTTC	CASSPRWETQYF	few	NA	TRBV18	TRBJ2-5
TGCGCCAGCAGCTTCAGGACAGGGAATACGGAGACCCAGTACTTC	CASSFRTGNTETQYF	few	TRBD1	TRBV5-1	TRBJ2-5
TGTGCCAGCAGCGTGGGTGGGGTTGTCACCGGGGAGCTGTTTTTT	CASSVGGVVTGELFF	NA	NA	TRBV9	TRBJ2-2
TGCGCCAGCAGCCAAGTAGTCTGGGATCAGCCCCAGCATTTT	CASSQVVWDQPQHF	NA	NA	TRBV4-1	TRBJ1-5
TGCAGTGCCACTAGGTCCGATACGCAGTATTTT	CSATRSDTQYF	NA	NA	TRBV20-1	TRBJ2-3
TGTGCCAGCAGTGGACAGGGCAACACTGAAGCTTTCTTT	CASSGQGNTEAFF	many	TRBD1	TRBV12-3/TRBV12-4	TRBJ1-1
TGTGCCAGCAGTGGTCGGGCAGGGACATATGAAAAACTGTTTTTT	CASSGRAGTYEKLFF	few	NA	TRBV6-1	TRBJ1-4